Included here is one T cell receptor (beta chain) sequence, with context. Its antigen is unknown. This record comes from a study of T cells in localized non-small cell lung cancer. Study-wide findings and caveats: Clonality of T cells reached its maximum in uninvolved adjacent lung, surpassing tumor.

Sequencing was performed with immunoSEQ multiplex PCR; in TCRdb, only in-frame clones are kept and a portion is missing. The repertoire holds some 10,000 clones, with around 83% as singletons. The CDR3 is 19 amino acids. The germline V gene encodes CDR1 SGHVS and CDR2 FQNEAQ. J gave up 0 bases and V 3 bases, and 15 bases lay outside the gene matches. The TCR comes from a male donor older than 55 with stage III lung adenocarcinoma. The input for sequencing was peripheral blood, taken before any cancer treatment. J is TRBJ2-7 and V is TRBV7-8; 9 nucleotides match TRBD2. For the CDR3, the DNA is TGTGCCAGCAGCTTTCTCGAAGGGCTAGCGGGGCCTAACTCCTACGAGCAGTACTTC. This sequence encodes CASSFLEGLAGPNSYEQYF. Together with reference TRBV7-8 and TRBJ2-7, the CDR3 gives the full variable domain: GAGVSQSPRYKVAKRGQDVALRCDPISGHVSLFWYQQALGQGPEFLTYFQNEAQLDKSGLPSDRFFAERPEGSVSTLKIQRTQQEDSAVYLCASSFLEGLAGPNSYEQYFGPGTRLTVT.